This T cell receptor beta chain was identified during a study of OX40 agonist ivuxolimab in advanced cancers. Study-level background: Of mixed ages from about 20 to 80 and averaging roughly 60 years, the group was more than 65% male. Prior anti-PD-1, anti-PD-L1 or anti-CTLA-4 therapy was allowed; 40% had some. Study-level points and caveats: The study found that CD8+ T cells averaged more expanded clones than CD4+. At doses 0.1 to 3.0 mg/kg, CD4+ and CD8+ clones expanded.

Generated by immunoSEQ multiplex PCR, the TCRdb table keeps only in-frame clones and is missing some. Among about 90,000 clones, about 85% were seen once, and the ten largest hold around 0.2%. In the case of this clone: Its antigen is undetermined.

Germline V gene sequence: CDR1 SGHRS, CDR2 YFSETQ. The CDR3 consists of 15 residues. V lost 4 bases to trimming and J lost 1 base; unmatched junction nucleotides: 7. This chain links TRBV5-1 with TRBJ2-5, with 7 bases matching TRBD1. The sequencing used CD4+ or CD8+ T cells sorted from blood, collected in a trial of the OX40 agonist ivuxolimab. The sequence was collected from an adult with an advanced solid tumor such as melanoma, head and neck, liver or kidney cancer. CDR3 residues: CASSALTGFQETQYF. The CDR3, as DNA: TGCGCCAGCAGCGCCCTGACAGGGTTCCAAGAGACCCAGTACTTC.